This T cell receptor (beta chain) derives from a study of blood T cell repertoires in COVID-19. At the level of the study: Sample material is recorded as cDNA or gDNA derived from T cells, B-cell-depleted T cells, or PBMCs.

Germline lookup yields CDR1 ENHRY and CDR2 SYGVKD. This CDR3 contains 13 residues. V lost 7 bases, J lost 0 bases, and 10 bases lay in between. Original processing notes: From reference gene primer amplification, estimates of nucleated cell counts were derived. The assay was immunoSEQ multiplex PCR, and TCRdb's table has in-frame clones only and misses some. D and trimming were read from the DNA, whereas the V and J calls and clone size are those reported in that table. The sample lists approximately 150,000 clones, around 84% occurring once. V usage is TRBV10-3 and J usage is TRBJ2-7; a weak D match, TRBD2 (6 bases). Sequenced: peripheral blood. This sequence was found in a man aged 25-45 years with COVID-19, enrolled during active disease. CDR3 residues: CAINREPSYEQYF. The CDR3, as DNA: TGTGCCATCAATCGGGAGCCCTCCTACGAGCAGTACTTC.